This T cell receptor beta chain was identified in a study of regulatory T cells in long-lasting Graves disease (dated by TCRdb to the early 2020s). Notes on the research overall: In the newly diagnosed Graves' disease group, patients had been taking antithyroid drugs for less than 3 months. Peripheral blood TCR sequencing and RNA sequencing compared persistent Graves' disease patients with newly diagnosed Graves' disease patients. The study was conducted in China and was registered as a clinical trial. A total of around 33 samples were covered by TCR sequencing, comprising approximately 13 persistent and 20 or so newly diagnosed Graves' disease patients.

What the work shows at the level of the full study, not this receptor alone: The small sample size was acknowledged by the authors as a limitation that may reduce accuracy. Peripheral blood alone was examined, since thyroid tissue, which constituted the primary lesion, could not be accessed. More public clonotypes were shared among persistent patients (roughly 2,700) than among newly diagnosed patients (more than 900). TRBV28, TRBJ1-2 and TRBJ2-5 were preferentially used in persistent disease, while TRBV20-1 and TRBJ2-1 were favored in newly diagnosed disease. Only the TCR beta chain was sequenced and analyzed. Persistent Graves' disease patients showed lower TCR Shannon entropy and fewer highly expanded clones than newly diagnosed patients, suggesting clonal expansion.

Points on this clonotype: This clone's antigen is unknown. Base qualities are not at hand, and no much larger clone is one base apart.

What this sample's time point label stands for: newly diagnosed GD, antithyroid drugs for less than 3 months. For both TCR sequencing and RNA sequencing, RNA was extracted from PBMCs using TRIzol. The diagnosis of Graves' disease followed American Thyroid Association guidelines. Patients for the study were recruited at an endocrinology department in Xi'an, China. Each patient gave around 9.2 milliliters of peripheral blood, collected in an EDTA anticoagulant tube. Ficoll Paque Plus density gradient separation was used to isolate PBMCs, and no additional T cell sorting was done. An Agilent 2100 Bioanalyzer and agarose gel were used to check RNA quality, and a NanoDrop 2000 was used to measure RNA concentration. Measured from the cysteine to the phenylalanine, the CDR3 is 15 residues long. Kept here is only the CDR3 DNA, which spans 45 bases and is read in frame from base 1. V trim: 6 bases; J trim: 6 bases; unmatched bases: 11. Per the germline V gene, MDHEN is the CDR1 and SYDVKM is the CDR2.

Receptors were amplified or captured by multiplex PCR. The sequencer was an Illumina HiSeq 4000. To build TCR beta libraries, CDR3 regions were amplified by Arm-PCR using iRepertoire HTBI primers. Before sequencing, the PCR products went through gel purification. As for how the authors treated the data: Gene usage analysis of CDR3 amino acid clonotypes used the approximately 62 TRBV and some 13 TRBJ segments found across samples. COPE and FqMerger were used to merge the filtered high-quality paired reads into contigs. BLAST was used to align contigs to IMGT TRBV, TRBD and TRBJ reference genes, and CDR3 was defined according to IMGT. Highly expanded clones were defined as clonotypes with a frequency above 0.1%. Shannon entropy was used to measure repertoire diversity, and the Gini coefficient was used to measure V-J evenness. A clonotype was considered public if more than one individual shared it. In TCRdb, the public reads were trimmed at Q25 with fastp and aligned with MiXCR, with productive beta chains retained. Entries that share a CDR3 protein sequence are merged under the most common genes and DNA. TCRdb, rather than the study authors, made the V and J calls. Within this sample are about 310,000 distinct CDR3 sequences, with 18% of them counted one time only. The ten largest clones represent more than 35% of the sample.

Sample: peripheral blood mononuclear cells (PBMCs), taken at new diagnosis, from a patient treated with antithyroid drugs. The chain is encoded by TRBV28 joined to TRBJ1-3, with TRBD1 identical over 7 junction bases. This clonotype originated in a female donor with Graves disease. The bases read TGTGCCAGCAGCCCCCCAGGGGGACAGATAAACACCATATATTTT. Translated, this gives CASSPPGGQINTIYF.